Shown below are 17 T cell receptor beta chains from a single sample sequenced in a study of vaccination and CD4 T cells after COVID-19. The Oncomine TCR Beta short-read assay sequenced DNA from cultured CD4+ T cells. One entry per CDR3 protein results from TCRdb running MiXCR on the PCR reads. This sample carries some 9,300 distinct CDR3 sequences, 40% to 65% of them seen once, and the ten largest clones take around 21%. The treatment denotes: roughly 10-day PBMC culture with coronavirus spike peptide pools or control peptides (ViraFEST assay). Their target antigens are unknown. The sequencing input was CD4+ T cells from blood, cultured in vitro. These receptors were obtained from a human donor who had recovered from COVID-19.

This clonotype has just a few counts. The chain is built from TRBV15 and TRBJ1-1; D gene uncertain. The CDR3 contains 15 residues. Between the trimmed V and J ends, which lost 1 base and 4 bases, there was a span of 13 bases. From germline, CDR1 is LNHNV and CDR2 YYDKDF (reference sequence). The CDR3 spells CATSRVLTLPTEAFF. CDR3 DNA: TGTGCCACCAGCAGAGTTTTAACGTTGCCCACTGAAGCTTTCTTT. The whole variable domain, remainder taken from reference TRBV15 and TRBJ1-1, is DAMVIQNPRYQVTQFGKPVTLSCSQTLNHNVMYWYQQKSSQAPKLLFHYYDKDFNNEADTPDNFQSRRPNTSFCFLDIRSPGLGDTAMYLCATSRVLTLPTEAFFGQGTRLTVV.

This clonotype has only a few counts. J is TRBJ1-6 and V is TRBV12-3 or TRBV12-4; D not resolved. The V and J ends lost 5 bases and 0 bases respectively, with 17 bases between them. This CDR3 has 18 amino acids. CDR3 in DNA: TGTGCCAGCAGTAGGACGGGTCAGAGGAGCTCCTATAATTCACCCCTCCACTTT. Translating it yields CASSRTGQRSSYNSPLHF.

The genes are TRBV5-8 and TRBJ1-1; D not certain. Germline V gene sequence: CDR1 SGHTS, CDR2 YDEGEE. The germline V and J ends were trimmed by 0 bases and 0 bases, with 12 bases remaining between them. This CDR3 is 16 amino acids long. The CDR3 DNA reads TGTGCCAGCAGCTTGGTAGCCCCGGGCATGAACACTGAAGCTTTCTTT. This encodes CASSLVAPGMNTEAFF.

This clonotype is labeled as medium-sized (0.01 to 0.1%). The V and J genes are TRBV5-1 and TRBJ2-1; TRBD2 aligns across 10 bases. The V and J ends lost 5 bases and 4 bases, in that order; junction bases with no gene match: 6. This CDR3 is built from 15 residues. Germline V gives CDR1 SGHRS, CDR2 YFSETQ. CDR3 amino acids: CASSFLAGEYNEQFF. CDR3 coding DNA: TGCGCCAGCAGTTTTCTAGCGGGGGAGTACAATGAGCAGTTCTTC.

In DNA, the CDR3 is TGTGCCAGCAGCTTAGGGGGGGGCGGCGCAGGTGGAAACACCATATATTTT. This sequence encodes CASSLGGGGAGGNTIYF. The genes are TRBV7-2 and TRBJ1-3, with D possibly TRBD1 on 6 matching bases. Trimming took 1 base from V and 3 from J, leaving 16 bases between them. Germline V gene lookup returns CDR1 SGHTA and CDR2 FQGNSA. This CDR3 has 17 residues.

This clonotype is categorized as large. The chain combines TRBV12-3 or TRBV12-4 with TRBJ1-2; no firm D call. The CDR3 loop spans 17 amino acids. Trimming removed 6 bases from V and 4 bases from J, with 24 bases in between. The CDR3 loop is CASSLDGLWLSGYGYTF. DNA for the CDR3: TGTGCCAGCAGCTTGGACGGGTTGTGGTTGTCGGGCTATGGCTACACCTTC.

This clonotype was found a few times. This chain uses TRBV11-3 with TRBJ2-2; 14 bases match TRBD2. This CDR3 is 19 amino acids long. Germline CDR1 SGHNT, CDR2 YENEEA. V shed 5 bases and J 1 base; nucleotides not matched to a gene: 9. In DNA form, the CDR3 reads TGTGCCAGCAGCCCTCAACGACTAGCGGGAGGGAAGAACACCGGGGAGCTGTTTTTT. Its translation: CASSPQRLAGGKNTGELFF. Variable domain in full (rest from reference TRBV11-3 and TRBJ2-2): EAGVVQSPRYKIIEKKQPVAFWCNPISGHNTLYWYLQNLGQGPELLIRYENEEAVDDSQLPKDRFSAERLKGVDSTLKIQPAELGDSAVYLCASSPQRLAGGKNTGELFFGEGSRLTVL.

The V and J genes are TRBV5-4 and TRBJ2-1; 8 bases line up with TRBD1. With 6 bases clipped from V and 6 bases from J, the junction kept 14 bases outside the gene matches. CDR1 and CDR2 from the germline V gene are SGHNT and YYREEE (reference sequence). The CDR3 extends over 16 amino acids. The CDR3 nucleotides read TGTGCCAGCAATCTTCGACAACAGGGGGGTAGCAATGAGCAGTTCTTC. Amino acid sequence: CASNLRQQGGSNEQFF. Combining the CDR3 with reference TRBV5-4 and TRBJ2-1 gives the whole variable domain ETGVTQSPTHLIKTRGQQVTLRCSSQSGHNTVSWYQQALGQGPQFIFQYYREEENGRGNFPPRFSGLQFPNYSSELNVNALELDDSALYLCASNLRQQGGSNEQFFGPGTRLTVL.

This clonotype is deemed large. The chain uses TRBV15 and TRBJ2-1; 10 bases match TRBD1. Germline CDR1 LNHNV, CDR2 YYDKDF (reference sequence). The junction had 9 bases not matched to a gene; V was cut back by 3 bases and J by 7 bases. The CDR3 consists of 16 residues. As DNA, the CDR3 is TGTGCCACCAGCAGTGATTTGGGACAGGGGTGGAATGAGCAGTTCTTC. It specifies CATSSDLGQGWNEQFF.

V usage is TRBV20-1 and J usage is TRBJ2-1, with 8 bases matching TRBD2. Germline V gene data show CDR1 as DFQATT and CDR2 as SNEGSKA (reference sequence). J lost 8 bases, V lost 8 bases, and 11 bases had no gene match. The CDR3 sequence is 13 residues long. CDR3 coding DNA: TGCAGTCTGGTCCGGGGGGGGACGGATGAGCAGTTCTTC. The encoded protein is CSLVRGGTDEQFF.

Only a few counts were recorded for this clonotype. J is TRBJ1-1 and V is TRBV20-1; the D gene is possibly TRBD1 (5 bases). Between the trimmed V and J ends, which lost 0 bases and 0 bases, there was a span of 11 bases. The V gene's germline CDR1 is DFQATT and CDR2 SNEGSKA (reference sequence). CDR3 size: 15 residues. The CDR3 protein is CSARDYRPMNTEAFF. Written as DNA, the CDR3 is TGCAGTGCTAGAGATTACAGGCCCATGAACACTGAAGCTTTCTTT.

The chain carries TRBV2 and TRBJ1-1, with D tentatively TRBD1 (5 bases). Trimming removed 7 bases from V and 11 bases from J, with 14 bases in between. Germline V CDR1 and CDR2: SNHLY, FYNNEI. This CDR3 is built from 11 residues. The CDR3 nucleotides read TGTGCCAGCAAGCTTACGGGGGTGGCTTTCTTT. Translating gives CASKLTGVAFF.

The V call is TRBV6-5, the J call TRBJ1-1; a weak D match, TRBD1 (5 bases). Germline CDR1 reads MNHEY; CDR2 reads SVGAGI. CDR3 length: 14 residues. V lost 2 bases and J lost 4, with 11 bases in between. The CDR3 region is CASSYQAGTTEAFF. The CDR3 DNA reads TGTGCCAGCAGTTACCAGGCAGGGACCACTGAAGCTTTCTTT.

CDR3 residues: CASSLPSGGYEQYF. The CDR3 bases are TGTGCCAGCAGTCTACCTAGCGGGGGGTACGAGCAGTACTTC. The V and J genes are TRBV6-2 or TRBV6-3 and TRBJ2-7, with 11 bases aligning to TRBD2. The CDR3 has 14 amino acids. Per germline, CDR1 MNHEY and CDR2 SVGEGT. J lost 4 bases, V lost 5 bases, and 4 bases had no gene match.

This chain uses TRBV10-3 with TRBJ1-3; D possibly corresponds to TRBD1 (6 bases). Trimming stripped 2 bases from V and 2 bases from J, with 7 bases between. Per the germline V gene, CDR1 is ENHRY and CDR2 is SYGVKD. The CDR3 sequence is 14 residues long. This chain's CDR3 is CAISEEGAGNTIYF. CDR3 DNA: TGTGCCATCAGTGAGGAGGGGGCTGGAAACACCATATATTTT.

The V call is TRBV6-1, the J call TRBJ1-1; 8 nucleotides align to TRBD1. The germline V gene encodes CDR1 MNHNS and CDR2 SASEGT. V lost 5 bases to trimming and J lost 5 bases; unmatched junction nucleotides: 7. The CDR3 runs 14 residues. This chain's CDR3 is CASSRGDRGTEAFF. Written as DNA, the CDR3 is TGTGCCAGCAGTAGGGGCGACAGGGGAACTGAAGCTTTCTTT.

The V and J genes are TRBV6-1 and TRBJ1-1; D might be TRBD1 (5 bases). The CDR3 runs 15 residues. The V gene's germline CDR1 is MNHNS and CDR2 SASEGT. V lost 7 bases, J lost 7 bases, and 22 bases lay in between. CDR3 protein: CASTPKGGRGGEAFF. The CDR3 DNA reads TGTGCCAGCACCCCAAAGGGTGGGAGGGGTGGTGAAGCTTTCTTT.